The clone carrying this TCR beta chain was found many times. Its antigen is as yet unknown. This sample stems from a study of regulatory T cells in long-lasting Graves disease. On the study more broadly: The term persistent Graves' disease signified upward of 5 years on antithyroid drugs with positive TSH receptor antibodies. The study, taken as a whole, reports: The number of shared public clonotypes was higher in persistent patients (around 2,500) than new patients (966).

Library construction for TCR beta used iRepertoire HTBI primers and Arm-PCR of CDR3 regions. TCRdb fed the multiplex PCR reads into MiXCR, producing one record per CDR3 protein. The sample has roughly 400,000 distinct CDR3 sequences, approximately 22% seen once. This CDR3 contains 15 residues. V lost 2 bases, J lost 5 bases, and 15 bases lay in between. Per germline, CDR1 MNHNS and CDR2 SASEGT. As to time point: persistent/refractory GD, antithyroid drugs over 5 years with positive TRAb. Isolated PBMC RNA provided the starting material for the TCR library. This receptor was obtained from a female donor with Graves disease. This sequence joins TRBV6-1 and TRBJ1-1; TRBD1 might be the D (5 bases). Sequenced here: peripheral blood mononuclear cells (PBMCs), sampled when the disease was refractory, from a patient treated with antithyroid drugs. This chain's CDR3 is CASSEMGGRWTEAFF. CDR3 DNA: TGTGCCAGCAGTGAAATGGGGGGGAGGTGGACTGAAGCTTTCTTT.